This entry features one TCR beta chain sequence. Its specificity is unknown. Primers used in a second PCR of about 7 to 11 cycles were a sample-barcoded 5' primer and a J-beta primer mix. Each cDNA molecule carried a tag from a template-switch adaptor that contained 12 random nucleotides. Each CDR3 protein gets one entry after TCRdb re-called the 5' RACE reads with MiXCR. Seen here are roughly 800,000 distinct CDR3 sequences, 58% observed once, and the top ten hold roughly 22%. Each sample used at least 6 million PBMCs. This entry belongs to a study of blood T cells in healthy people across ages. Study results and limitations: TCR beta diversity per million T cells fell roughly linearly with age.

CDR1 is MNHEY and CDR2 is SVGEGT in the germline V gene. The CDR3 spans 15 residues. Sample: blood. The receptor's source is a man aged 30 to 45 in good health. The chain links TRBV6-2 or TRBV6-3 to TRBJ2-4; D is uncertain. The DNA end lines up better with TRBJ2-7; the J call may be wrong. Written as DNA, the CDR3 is TGTGCCAGCAGTTACTCCATTGGTATTATGGGCGAGCAGTACTTC. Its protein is CASSYSIGIMGEQYF.